This T cell receptor (beta chain) emerged from a study of blood T cell repertoires in COVID-19. Looking at the study overall: From T cells, B-cell-depleted T cells, or PBMCs came the material, which was cDNA or gDNA.

Per the study methods: Counts of nucleated cells, estimated from reference gene primer amplification, were obtained. TCRdb keeps only in-frame clones here, not all; method: immunoSEQ multiplex PCR. V and J calls and clone size are given by that table; D and trimming were obtained from the DNA. The data show some 140,000 clones, 70% to 85% seen once. This clonotype originated in a man aged 55 to 69 who had recovered from COVID-19. Sequencing input: peripheral blood.

The CDR3 DNA follows: TGTGCCAGCAGCTTAGATCGGGGGTCCGAGCAGTACTTC. Amino acids: CASSLDRGSEQYF. The rearrangement joins TRBV11-2 to TRBJ2-7; D is perhaps TRBD2 (6 bases). This CDR3 spans 13 amino acids. Trimming removed 0 bases from V and 6 bases from J, with 9 bases in between. The germline V gene has CDR1 SGHAT and CDR2 FQNNGV.